Listed below are T cell receptor beta chains from one sample, sequenced in a study of shared clonotypes between healthy human individuals. The method was immunoSEQ multiplex PCR; TCRdb's version includes in-frame clones alone and lacks a portion of them. This sample carries over a million clones, about 80% of them seen once, and the ten largest clones take roughly 0.61%. The sample consisted of memory CD4+ T cells from PBMCs. These receptors were taken from a man aged 18 to 30 in good health. Some clones in this sample may be carry-over from other donors' samples. Both conserved end residues are part of each CDR3. D genes are given only for firm matches. Size tells how often a clone was seen (once, few, many) or the class of an expanded clone, and some rows leave it out.

V gene	D gene	clone size	J gene	CDR3 DNA	CDR3 protein
TRBV6-5	TRBD1	.	TRBJ2-7	TGTGCCAGCAGTTACTCGTACAGGGGGGAATCCTACGAGCAGTACTTC	CASSYSYRGESYEQYF
TRBV28	.	.	TRBJ1-2	TGTGCCAGCAGCACGACAGGAGCTAACTATGGCTACACCTTC	CASSTTGANYGYTF
TRBV9	.	.	TRBJ2-5	TGTGCCAGCAGCGTCGGGGGATCGCTAGGCCCGCAGACCCAGTACTTC	CASSVGGSLGPQTQYF
TRBV5-1	.	once	TRBJ2-6	TGCGCCACCCCCACCCTCGGTGACTCTGGGGCCAACGTCCTGACTTTC	CATPTLGDSGANVLTF
TRBV19	.	.	TRBJ2-1	TGTGCCAGTAGTATGAGGCTAGCGTGGAATGAGCAGTTCTTC	CASSMRLAWNEQFF
TRBV5-4	.	.	TRBJ2-7	TGTGCCAGCAGCTATGACGGATCATACGAGCAGTACTTC	CASSYDGSYEQYF
TRBV30	.	.	TRBJ2-1	TGTGCCTGGAGTAGCGGTTATGAGCAGTTCTTC	CAWSSGYEQFF
TRBV5-6	TRBD2	.	TRBJ2-3	TGTGCCAGCAGCCCCAGCGGGAGGCGGGTAGATACGCAGTATTTT	CASSPSGRRVDTQYF
TRBV10-3	TRBD1	.	TRBJ2-2	TGTGCCATCAGTGAGATGGGACAGACCACCGGGGAGCTGTTTTTT	CAISEMGQTTGELFF
TRBV28	TRBD1	.	TRBJ2-2	TGTGCCAGCAGCCCCGGGACAGGGGCCGGGGAGCTGTTTTTT	CASSPGTGAGELFF
TRBV15	TRBD2	.	TRBJ2-3	TGTGCCACCAGCAGAGATCCTGCGGGACTAATCGGGGATACGCAGTATTTT	CATSRDPAGLIGDTQYF
TRBV7-9	.	few	TRBJ1-5	TGTGCCAGCAGCTCGAGTTTGGGGTGGGATCAGCCCCAGCATTTT	CASSSSLGWDQPQHF
TRBV6-5	.	few	TRBJ1-2	TGTGCCAGCAGTCAGACACGGCAGGAAGATGGCTACACCTTC	CASSQTRQEDGYTF
TRBV30	TRBD2	.	TRBJ2-3	TGTGCCTGGAGTTCGGGACTAGCGGGGGGCACAGATACGCAGTATTTT	CAWSSGLAGGTDTQYF
TRBV28	.	once	TRBJ1-2	TGTGCCAGCAGACGCACAGCTAACTATGGCTACACCTTC	CASRRTANYGYTF
TRBV11-2	.	.	TRBJ1-1	TGTGCCAGCAGCTTAGGACTCTGGGACACTGAAGCTTTCTTT	CASSLGLWDTEAFF
TRBV7-9	.	few	TRBJ2-5	TGTGCCAGCAGCCCGCGGGGAGGTTATGACGAGACCCAGTACTTC	CASSPRGGYDETQYF
TRBV11-2	.	.	TRBJ1-2	TGTGCCAGCAGCTTCCGCGAACCCTATGGCTACACCTTC	CASSFREPYGYTF
TRBV14	TRBD1	.	TRBJ2-7	TGTGCCAGCAGCCACCGACAGGGGTCAATACCCTCCGAGCAGTACTTC	CASSHRQGSIPSEQYF
TRBV28	TRBD2	.	TRBJ2-1	TGTGCAATCGGGGGGTCCCCAAGGAGCAATGAGCAGTTCTTC	CAIGGSPRSNEQFF
TRBV4-2	TRBD1	.	TRBJ1-1	TGTGCCAGCAGCTTGCCCCAGGGGGCTAACACTGAAGCTTTCTTT	CASSLPQGANTEAFF
TRBV7-3	TRBD1	.	TRBJ1-1	TGTGCCAGCAGCTTGTTTGGACAGGGTTTAGCTGAAGCTTTCTTT	CASSLFGQGLAEAFF
TRBV11-2	TRBD2	.	TRBJ2-3	TGTGCCAGCAGCTTAGGGTCCGGGACTAGCGGCGATACGCAGTATTTT	CASSLGSGTSGDTQYF
TRBV7-6	TRBD1	.	TRBJ2-2	TGTGCCAGCAGCTTACAACAGGGGCGGAACACCGGGGAGCTGTTTTTT	CASSLQQGRNTGELFF
TRBV9	.	.	TRBJ2-3	TGTGCCAGCAGCGGGCCTGTGGATACGCAGTATTTT	CASSGPVDTQYF
TRBV7-9	.	.	TRBJ2-1	TGTGCCAGCAGCTTACGTAGGGGTCCTTACAATGAGCAGTTCTTC	CASSLRRGPYNEQFF
TRBV9	.	.	TRBJ2-5	TGTGCCAGCAGCGGGGACCCGGGGACTCAAGAGACCCAGTACTTC	CASSGDPGTQETQYF
TRBV5-4	TRBD2	.	TRBJ2-1	TGTGCCAGCAGCTTGGATGCTAGCGGGATTGAGCAGTTCTTC	CASSLDASGIEQFF
TRBV11-2	TRBD1	.	TRBJ1-3	TGTGCCAGCAGCTCTCCCGGACAGGGGAACACCATATATTTT	CASSSPGQGNTIYF
TRBV6-6	.	.	TRBJ2-4	TGTGCCAGCAGTTACGACCGGCTAGCCAAAAACATTCAGTACTTC	CASSYDRLAKNIQYF
TRBV5-4	TRBD2	.	TRBJ2-7	TGTGCCAGCAGCTTACCGGGACTAGCGGGTTTAGAGCAGTACTTC	CASSLPGLAGLEQYF
TRBV7-2	.	few	TRBJ2-4	TGTGCCAGCAGCTTAGGGCACCTCGCTCCTCAGGACATTCAGTACTTC	CASSLGHLAPQDIQYF
TRBV28	.	.	TRBJ1-5	TGTGCCAGCAGGGGAGGACTTTATAGCAATCAGCCCCAGCATTTT	CASRGGLYSNQPQHF
TRBV4-3	.	few	TRBJ1-5	TGCGCCAGCAGCCAAGATCGGGTGAGGGATGATCAGCCCCAGCATTTT	CASSQDRVRDDQPQHF
TRBV10-3	TRBD1	.	TRBJ2-7	TGTGCCAGCACTGACAGGGAAAGCTCCTACGAGCAGTACTTC	CASTDRESSYEQYF
TRBV5-6	.	once	TRBJ2-7	TGTGCCAGCAGCTTGGGGATAGAGTACTACGAGCAGTACTTC	CASSLGIEYYEQYF
TRBV6-4	.	.	TRBJ2-2	TGTGCCAGCAGTGACTCCCACACCAAGGAAACCGGGGAGCTGTTTTTT	CASSDSHTKETGELFF
TRBV9	TRBD1	.	TRBJ2-2	TGTGCCAGCAGCACACAGGGGGCGCCCGGCGAGCTGTTTTTT	CASSTQGAPGELFF
TRBV5-6	.	.	TRBJ1-1	TGTGCCAGCACCCGAGTGGGAGGAAGGGGGATGAACACTGAAGCTTTCTTT	CASTRVGGRGMNTEAFF
TRBV4-2	TRBD2	.	TRBJ2-7	TGTGCCAGCAGCCGGACCAGCGGGGGCTCCTACGAGCAGTACTTC	CASSRTSGGSYEQYF
TRBV7-9	.	.	TRBJ2-2	TGTGCCAGCAAGCAGAGCCACAACACCGGGGAGCTGTTTTTT	CASKQSHNTGELFF
TRBV18	.	.	TRBJ2-7	TGTGCCAGCTCACCGGACCGTTACGAGCAGTACTTC	CASSPDRYEQYF
TRBV7-6	TRBD1	.	TRBJ2-5	TGTGCCAGCAGCTTAGCCGGGACAGGGGGTGAGACCCAGTACTTC	CASSLAGTGGETQYF
TRBV5-1	.	.	TRBJ1-1	TGCGCCAGCAGCTTGGGGGGAGTGGCGGAAGCTTTCTTT	CASSLGGVAEAFF
TRBV2	.	.	TRBJ2-1	TGTGCCAGCATTCTTTCGATAGTAGACAATGAGCAGTTCTTC	CASILSIVDNEQFF
TRBV28	TRBD1	.	TRBJ2-4	TGTGCCAGCAGTCGACCCCAGGGGGTGGGAAACATTCAGTACTTC	CASSRPQGVGNIQYF
TRBV15	.	.	TRBJ1-3	TGTGCCACCAGCAGAGGGGTGGGTGCTAGCTCTGGAAACACCATATATTTT	CATSRGVGASSGNTIYF
TRBV7-9	.	.	TRBJ1-5	TGTGCCAGCAGCTTGTATGGGAATCAGCCCCAGCATTTT	CASSLYGNQPQHF
TRBV2	.	.	TRBJ2-3	TGTGCCAGCAGCGAACAGGGAGATACGCAGTATTTT	CASSEQGDTQYF
TRBV2	.	.	TRBJ1-1	TGTGCCAGCACTCCCTGGCGGGGAGGAGGCACTGAAGCTTTCTTT	CASTPWRGGGTEAFF
TRBV11-2	.	.	TRBJ2-7	TGTGCCAGCAGCGCCACTAGCTCCGAGCAGTACTTC	CASSATSSEQYF
TRBV2	.	few	TRBJ2-4	TGTGCCAGCAGTGACAGGGGGGGCATTCAGTACTTC	CASSDRGGIQYF
TRBV7-2	.	.	TRBJ2-1	TGTGCCAGCAGCTTAGTCTACCGGAGCAATGAGCAGTTCTTC	CASSLVYRSNEQFF